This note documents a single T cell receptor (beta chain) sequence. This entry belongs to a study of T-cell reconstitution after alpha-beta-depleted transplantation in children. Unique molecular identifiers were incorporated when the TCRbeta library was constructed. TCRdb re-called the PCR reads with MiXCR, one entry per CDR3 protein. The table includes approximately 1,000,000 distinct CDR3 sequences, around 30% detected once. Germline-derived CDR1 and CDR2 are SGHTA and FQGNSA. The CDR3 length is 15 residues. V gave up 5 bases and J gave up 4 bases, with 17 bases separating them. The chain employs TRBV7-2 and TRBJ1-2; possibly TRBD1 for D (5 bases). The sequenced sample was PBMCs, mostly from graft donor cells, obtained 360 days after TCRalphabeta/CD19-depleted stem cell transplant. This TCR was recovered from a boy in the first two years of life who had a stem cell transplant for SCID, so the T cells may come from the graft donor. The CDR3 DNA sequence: TGTGCCAGCAGCCCCCAGGGTGTCCCGATCTATGGCTACACCTTC. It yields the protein CASSPQGVPIYGYTF.